These 2 T cell receptor beta chains originate from one sample sequenced in a study of control samples from healthy donors and cancer patients. Sequenced by immunoSEQ multiplex PCR; TCRdb stores in-frame clones only, minus some. Of 100,000 to 150,000 clones in the sample, 90% were seen once. The sequenced material came from blood. These receptors all come from a man aged 18 to 30 in good health.

The J gene is TRBJ1-2, the V gene TRBV30, with D maybe TRBD1 (5 bases). Trimming shortened V by 5 bases and J by 4 bases, and 14 bases separated the two germline ends. The CDR3 length is 13 residues. Germline CDR1 and CDR2: GTSNPN and SVGIG (reference sequence). This chain's CDR3 is CAWRTGGAYGYTF. CDR3 sequence (DNA): TGTGCCTGGCGGACGGGAGGGGCCTATGGCTACACCTTC.

This chain connects TRBV3-1 (or the pseudogene TRBV3-2) to TRBJ2-1; TRBD2 matches at 8 bases. Germline trimming cut 4 bases from V and 5 bases from J; bases unmatched to any gene: 4. This CDR3 comprises 14 residues. CDR1 LGHDT and CDR2 YNNKEL come from the germline V gene (reference sequence). In DNA form, the CDR3 reads TGTGCCAGCAGCCTTAGCGGGGATGACAATGAGCAGTTCTTC. Translating it yields CASSLSGDDNEQFF.